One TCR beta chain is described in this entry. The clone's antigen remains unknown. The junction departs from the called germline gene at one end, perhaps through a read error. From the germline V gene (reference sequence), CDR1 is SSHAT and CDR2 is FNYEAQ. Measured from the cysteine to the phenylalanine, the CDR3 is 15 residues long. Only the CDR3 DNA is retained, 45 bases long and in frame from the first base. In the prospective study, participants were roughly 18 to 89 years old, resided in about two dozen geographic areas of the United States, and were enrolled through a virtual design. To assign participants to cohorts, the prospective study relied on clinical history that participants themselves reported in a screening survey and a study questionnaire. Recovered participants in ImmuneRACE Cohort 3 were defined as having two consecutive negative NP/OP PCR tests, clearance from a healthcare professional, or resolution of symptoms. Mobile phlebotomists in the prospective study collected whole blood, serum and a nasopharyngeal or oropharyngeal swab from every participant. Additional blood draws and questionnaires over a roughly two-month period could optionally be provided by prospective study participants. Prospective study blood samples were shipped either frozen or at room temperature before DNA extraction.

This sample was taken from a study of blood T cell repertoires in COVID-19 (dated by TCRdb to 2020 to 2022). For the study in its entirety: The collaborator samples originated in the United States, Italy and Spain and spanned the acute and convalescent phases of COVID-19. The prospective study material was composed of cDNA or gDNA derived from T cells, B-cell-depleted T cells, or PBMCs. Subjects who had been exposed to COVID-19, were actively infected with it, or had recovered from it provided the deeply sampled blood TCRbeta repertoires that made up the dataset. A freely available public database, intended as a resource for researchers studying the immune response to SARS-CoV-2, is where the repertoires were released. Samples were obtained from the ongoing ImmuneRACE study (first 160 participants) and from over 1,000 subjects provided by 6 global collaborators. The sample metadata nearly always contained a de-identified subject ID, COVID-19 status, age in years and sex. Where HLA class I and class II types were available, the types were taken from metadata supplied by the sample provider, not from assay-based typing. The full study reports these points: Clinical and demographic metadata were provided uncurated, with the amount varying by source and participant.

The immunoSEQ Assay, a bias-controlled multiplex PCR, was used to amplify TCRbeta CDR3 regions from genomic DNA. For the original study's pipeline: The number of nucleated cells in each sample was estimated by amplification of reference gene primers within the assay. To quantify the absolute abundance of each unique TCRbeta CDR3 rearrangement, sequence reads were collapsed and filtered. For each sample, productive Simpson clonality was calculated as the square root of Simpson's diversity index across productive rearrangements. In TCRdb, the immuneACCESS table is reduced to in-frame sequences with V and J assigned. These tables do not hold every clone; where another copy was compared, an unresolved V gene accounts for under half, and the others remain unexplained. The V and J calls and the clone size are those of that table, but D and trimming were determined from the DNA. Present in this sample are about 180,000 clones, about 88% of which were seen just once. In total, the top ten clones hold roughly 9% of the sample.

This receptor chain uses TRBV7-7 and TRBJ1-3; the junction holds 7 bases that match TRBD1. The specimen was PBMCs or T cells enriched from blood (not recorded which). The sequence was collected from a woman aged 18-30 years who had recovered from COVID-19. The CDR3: CASSRDRESGNTIYF. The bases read TGTGCTAGCAGCCGAGACAGGGAATCTGGAAACACCATATATTTT. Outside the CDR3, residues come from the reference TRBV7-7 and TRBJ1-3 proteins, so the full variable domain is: GAGVSQSPRYKVTKRGQDVTLRCDPISSHATLYWYQQALGQGPEFLTYFNYEAQPDKSGLPSDRFSAERPEGSISTLTIQRTEQRDSAMYRCASSRDRESGNTIYFGEGSWLTVV.